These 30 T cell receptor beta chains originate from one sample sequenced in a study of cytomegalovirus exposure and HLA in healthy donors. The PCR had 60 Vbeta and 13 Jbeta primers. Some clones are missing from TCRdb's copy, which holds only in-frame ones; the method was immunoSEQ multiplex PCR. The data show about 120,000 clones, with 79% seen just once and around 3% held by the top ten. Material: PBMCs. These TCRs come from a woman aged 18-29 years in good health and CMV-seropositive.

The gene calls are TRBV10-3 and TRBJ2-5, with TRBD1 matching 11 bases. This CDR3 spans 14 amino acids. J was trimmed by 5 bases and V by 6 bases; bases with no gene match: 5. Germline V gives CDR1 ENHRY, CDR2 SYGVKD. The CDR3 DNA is TGTGCCATCAGCGGACAGGGGGCGCGGGAGACCCAGTACTTC. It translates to CAISGQGARETQYF.

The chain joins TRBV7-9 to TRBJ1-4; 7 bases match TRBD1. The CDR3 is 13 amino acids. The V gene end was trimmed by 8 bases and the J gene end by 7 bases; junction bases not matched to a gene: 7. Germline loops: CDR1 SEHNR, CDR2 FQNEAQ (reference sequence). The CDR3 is CASLQGGSEKLFF. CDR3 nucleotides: TGTGCCAGCCTCCAGGGGGGCAGTGAAAAACTGTTTTTT.

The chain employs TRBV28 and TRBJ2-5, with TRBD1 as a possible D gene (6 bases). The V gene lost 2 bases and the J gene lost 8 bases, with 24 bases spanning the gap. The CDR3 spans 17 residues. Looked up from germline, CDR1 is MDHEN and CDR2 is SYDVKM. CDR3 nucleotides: TGTGCCAGCAGTTTAGAGTGGGGGCCTACGGATATTGACACCCAGTACTTC. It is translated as CASSLEWGPTDIDTQYF.

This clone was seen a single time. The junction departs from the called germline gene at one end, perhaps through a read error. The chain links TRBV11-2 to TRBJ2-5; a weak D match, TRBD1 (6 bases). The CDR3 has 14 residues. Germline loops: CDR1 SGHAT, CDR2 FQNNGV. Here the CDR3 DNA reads TGTGCCAGCACCTTACAGGGTTACCAAGAGACCCAGTACTTC. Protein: CASTLQGYQETQYF.

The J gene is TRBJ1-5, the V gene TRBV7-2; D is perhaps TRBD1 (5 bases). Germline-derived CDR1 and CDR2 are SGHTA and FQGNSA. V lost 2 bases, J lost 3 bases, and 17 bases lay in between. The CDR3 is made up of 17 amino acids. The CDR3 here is CASSLLSGRFVNQPQHF. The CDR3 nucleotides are TGTGCCAGCAGCTTACTATCAGGGCGGTTCGTCAATCAGCCCCAGCATTTT.

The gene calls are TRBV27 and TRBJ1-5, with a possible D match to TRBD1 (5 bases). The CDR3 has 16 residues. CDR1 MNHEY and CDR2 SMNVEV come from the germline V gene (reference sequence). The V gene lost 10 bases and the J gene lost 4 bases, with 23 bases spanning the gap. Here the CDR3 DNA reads TGTGCCACCCTACGGTTTGGACATGGGGATAATCAGCCCCAGCATTTT. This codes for CATLRFGHGDNQPQHF.

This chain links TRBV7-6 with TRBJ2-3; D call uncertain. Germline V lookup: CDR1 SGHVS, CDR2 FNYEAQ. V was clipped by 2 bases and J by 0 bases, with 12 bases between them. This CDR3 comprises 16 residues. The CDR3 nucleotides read TGTGCCAGCAGCTTATTGGCAGTGACTAGCACAGATACGCAGTATTTT. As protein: CASSLLAVTSTDTQYF.

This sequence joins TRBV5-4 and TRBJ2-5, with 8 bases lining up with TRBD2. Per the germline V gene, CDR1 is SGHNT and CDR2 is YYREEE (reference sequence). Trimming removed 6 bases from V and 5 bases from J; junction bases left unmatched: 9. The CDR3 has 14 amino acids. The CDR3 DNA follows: TGTGCCAGCACTGAACGGGGGGGTCACGAGACCCAGTACTTC. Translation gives CASTERGGHETQYF.

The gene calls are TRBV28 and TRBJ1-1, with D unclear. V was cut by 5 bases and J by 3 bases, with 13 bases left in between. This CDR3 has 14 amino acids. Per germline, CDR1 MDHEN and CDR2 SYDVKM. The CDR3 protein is CASSRLPRDTEAFF. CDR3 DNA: TGTGCCAGCAGTCGCTTACCTCGGGACACTGAAGCTTTCTTT.

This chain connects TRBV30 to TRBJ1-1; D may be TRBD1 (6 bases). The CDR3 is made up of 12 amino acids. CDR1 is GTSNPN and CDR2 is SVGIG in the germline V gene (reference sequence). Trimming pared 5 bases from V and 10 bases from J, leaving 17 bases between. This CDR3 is CAWSSTGYRAFF. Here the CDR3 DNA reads TGTGCCTGGTCCTCCACAGGGTATCGAGCTTTCTTT.

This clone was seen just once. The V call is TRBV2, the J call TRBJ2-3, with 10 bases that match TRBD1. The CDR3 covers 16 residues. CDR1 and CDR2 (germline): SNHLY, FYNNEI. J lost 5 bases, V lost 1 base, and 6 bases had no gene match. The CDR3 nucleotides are TGTGCCAGCAGTGAAGGGGACAGGGGTAGGGAAGATACGCAGTATTTT. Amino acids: CASSEGDRGREDTQYF.

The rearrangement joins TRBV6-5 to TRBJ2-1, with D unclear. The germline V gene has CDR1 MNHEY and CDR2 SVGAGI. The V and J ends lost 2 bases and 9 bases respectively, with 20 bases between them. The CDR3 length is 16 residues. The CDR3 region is CASSYIAAFPEPEQFF. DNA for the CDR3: TGTGCCAGCAGTTACATCGCGGCCTTCCCGGAACCTGAGCAGTTCTTC.

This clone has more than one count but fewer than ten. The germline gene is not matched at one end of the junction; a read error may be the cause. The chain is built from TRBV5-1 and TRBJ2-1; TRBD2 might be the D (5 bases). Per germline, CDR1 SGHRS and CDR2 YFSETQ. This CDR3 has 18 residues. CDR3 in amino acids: CAISPQALGAGAYNEQFF. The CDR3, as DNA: TGCGCCATCAGCCCGCAAGCTCTAGGAGCCGGGGCCTACAATGAGCAGTTCTTC.

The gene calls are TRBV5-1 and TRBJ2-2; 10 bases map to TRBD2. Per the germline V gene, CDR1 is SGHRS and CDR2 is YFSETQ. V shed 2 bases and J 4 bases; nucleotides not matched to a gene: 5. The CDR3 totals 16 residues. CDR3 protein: CASSLTSGTFTGELFF. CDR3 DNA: TGCGCCAGCAGCTTAACTAGCGGGACCTTCACCGGGGAGCTGTTTTTT.

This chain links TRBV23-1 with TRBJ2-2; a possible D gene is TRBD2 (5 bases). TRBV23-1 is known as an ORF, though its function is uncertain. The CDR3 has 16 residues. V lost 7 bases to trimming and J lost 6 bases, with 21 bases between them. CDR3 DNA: TGCGCCAGCATCCCGGGGTCAGTACTTCCTTCCGGGGAGCTGTTTTTT. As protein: CASIPGSVLPSGELFF.

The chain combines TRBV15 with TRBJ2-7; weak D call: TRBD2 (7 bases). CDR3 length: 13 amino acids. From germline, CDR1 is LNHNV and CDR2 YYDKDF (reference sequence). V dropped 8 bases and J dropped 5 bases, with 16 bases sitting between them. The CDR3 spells CATSRGGADEQYF. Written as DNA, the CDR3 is TGTGCCACCTCCCGAGGGGGGGCCGACGAGCAGTACTTC.

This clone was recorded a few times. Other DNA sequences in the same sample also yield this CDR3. The CDR3 coding sequence is TGTGCCAGTAGTGCGGGGCGGGGGAACACTGAAGCTTTCTTT. Its translation: CASSAGRGNTEAFF. This chain uses TRBV19 with TRBJ1-1; the D gene is possibly TRBD1 (5 bases). The CDR3 extends over 14 amino acids. V was cut by 5 bases and J by 1 base, with 11 bases left in between. Germline V lookup: CDR1 LNHDA, CDR2 SQIVND (reference sequence).

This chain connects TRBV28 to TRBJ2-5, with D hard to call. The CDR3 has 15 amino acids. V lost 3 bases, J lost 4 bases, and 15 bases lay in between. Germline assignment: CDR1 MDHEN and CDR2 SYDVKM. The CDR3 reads CASSLPRDLGETQYF. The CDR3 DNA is TGTGCCAGCAGTTTGCCCAGAGACTTGGGAGAGACCCAGTACTTC.

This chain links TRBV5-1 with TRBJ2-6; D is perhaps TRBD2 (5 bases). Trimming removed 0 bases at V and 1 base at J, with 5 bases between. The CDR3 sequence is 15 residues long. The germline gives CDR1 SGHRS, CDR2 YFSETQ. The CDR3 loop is CASSLGGSGANVLTF. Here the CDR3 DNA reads TGCGCCAGCAGCTTGGGAGGGTCTGGGGCCAACGTCCTGACTTTC.

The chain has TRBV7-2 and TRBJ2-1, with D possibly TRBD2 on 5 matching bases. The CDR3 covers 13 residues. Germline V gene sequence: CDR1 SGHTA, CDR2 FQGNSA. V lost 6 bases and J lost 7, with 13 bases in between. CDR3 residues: CASSPGSWNEQFF. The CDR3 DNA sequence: TGTGCCAGCAGTCCTGGGAGTTGGAATGAGCAGTTCTTC.

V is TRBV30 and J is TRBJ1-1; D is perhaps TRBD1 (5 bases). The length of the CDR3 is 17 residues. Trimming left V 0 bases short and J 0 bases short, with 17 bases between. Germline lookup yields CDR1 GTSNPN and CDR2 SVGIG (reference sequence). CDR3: CAWSVGRASIMNTEAFF. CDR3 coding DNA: TGTGCCTGGAGTGTAGGCAGGGCCTCGATAATGAACACTGAAGCTTTCTTT.

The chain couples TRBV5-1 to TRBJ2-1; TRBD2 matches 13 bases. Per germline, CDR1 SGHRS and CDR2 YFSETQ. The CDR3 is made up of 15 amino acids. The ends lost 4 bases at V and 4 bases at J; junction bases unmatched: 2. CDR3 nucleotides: TGCGCCAGCAGCGCACTAGCGGGAGGGTACAATGAGCAGTTCTTC. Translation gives CASSALAGGYNEQFF. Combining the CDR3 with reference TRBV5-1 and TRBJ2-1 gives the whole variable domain KAGVTQTPRYLIKTRGQQVTLSCSPISGHRSVSWYQQTPGQGLQFLFEYFSETQRNKGNFPGRFSGRQFSNSRSEMNVSTLELGDSALYLCASSALAGGYNEQFFGPGTRLTVL.

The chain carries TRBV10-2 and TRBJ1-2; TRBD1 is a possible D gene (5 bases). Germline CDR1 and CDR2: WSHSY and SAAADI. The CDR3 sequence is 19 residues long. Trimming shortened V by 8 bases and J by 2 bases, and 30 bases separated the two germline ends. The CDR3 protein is CASRGPAIPQAGGNYGYTF. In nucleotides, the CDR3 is TGCGCCAGCCGTGGTCCGGCCATTCCCCAGGCGGGGGGGAACTATGGCTACACCTTC.

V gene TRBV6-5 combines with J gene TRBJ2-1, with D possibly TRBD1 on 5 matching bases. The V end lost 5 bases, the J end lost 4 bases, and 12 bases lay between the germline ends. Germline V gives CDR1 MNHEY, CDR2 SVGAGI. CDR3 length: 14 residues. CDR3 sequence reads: CASSTSTVYNEQFF. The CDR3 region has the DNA TGTGCCAGCAGTACATCGACAGTTTACAATGAGCAGTTCTTC.

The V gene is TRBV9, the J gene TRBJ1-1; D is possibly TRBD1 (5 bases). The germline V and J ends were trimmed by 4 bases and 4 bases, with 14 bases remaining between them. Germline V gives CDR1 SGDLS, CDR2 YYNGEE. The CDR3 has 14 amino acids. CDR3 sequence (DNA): TGTGCCAGCAGCTTGCAGGGAGGCTCCACTGAAGCTTTCTTT. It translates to CASSLQGGSTEAFF.

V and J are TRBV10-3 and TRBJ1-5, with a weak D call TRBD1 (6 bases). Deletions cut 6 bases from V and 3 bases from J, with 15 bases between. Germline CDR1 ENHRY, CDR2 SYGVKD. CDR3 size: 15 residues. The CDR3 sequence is CAISSADRHNQPQHF. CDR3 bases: TGTGCCATCAGCTCGGCCGACAGGCACAATCAGCCCCAGCATTTT.

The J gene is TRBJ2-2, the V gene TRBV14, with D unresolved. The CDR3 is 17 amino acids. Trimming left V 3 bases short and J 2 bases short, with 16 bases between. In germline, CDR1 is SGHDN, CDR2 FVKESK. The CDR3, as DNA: TGTGCCAGCAGCCACGGAGCTCGGAGCGCCAACACCGGGGAGCTGTTTTTT. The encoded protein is CASSHGARSANTGELFF.

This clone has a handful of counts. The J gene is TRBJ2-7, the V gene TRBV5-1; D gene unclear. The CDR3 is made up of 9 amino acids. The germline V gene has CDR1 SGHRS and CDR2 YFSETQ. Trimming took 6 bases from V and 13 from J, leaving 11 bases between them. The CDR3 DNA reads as TGCGCCAGCAATTTAGAGTCCTACTTC. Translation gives CASNLESYF.

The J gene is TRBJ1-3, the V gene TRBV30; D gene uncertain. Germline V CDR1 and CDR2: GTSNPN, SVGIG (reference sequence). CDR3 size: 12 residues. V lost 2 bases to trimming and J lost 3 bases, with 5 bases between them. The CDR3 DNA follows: TGTGCCTGGAGTATCGGTGGAAACACCATATATTTT. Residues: CAWSIGGNTIYF. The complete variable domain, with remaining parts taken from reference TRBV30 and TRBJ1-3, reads SQTIHQWPATLVQPVGSPLSLECTVEGTSNPNLYWYRQAAGRGLQLLFYSVGIGQISSEVPQNLSASRPQDRQFILSSKKLLLSDSGFYLCAWSIGGNTIYFGEGSWLTVV.

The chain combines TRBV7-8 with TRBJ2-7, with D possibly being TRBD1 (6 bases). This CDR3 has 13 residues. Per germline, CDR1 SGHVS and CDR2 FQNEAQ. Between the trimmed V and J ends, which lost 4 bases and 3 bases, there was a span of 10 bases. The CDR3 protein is CASSSLQGYEQYF. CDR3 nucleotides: TGTGCCAGCAGCTCCTTACAGGGCTACGAGCAGTACTTC.